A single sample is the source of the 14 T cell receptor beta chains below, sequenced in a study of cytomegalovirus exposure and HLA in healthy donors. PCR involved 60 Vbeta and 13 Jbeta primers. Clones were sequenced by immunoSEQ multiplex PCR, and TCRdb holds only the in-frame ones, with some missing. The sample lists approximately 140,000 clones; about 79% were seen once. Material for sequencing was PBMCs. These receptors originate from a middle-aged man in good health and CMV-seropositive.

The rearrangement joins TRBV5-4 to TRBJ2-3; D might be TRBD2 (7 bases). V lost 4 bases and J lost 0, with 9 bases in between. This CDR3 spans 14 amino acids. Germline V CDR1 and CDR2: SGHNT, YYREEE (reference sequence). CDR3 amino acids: CASSRGGSTDTQYF. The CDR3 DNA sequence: TGTGCCAGCAGCAGGGGGGGCAGCACAGATACGCAGTATTTT.

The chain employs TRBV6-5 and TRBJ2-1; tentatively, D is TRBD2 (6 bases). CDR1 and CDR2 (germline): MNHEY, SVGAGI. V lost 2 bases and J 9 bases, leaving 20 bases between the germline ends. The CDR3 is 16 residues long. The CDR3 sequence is CASSYPPLPGRSEQFF. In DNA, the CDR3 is TGTGCCAGCAGTTACCCCCCTCTCCCAGGGAGGAGTGAGCAGTTCTTC.

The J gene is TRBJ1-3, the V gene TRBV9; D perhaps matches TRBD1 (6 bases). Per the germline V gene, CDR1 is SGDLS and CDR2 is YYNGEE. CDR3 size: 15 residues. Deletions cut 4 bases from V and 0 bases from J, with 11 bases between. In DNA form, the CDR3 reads TGTGCCAGCAGCCCAGGGGATTTCTCTGGAAACACCATATATTTT. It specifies CASSPGDFSGNTIYF.

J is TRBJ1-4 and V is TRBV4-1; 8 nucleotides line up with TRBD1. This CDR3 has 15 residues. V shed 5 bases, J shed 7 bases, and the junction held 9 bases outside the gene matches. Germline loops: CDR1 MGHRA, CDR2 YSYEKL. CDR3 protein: CASSERQGWGEKLFF. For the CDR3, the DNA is TGCGCCAGCAGCGAAAGACAGGGGTGGGGTGAAAAACTGTTTTTT.

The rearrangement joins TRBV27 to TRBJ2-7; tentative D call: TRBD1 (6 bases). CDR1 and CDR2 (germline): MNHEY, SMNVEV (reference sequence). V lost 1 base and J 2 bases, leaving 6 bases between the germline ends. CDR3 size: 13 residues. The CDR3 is CASSLWGPYEQYF. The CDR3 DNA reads TGTGCCAGCAGTTTATGGGGGCCCTACGAGCAGTACTTC.

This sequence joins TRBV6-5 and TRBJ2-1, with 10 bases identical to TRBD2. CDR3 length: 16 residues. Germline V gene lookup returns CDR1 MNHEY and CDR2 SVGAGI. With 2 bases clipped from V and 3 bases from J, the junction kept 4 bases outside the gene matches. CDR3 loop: CASSYQAGGLYNEQFF. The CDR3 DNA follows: TGTGCCAGCAGTTACCAAGCGGGGGGGCTCTACAATGAGCAGTTCTTC.

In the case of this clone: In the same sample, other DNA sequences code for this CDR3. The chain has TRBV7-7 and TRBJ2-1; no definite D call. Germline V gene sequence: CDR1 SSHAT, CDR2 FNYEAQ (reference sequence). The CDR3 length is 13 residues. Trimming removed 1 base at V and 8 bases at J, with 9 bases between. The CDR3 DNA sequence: TGTGCCAGCAGCTTAGATCCCTATTATGAGCAGTTCTTC. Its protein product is CASSLDPYYEQFF. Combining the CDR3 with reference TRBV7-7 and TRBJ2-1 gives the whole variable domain GAGVSQSPRYKVTKRGQDVTLRCDPISSHATLYWYQQALGQGPEFLTYFNYEAQPDKSGLPSDRFSAERPEGSISTLTIQRTEQRDSAMYRCASSLDPYYEQFFGPGTRLTVL.

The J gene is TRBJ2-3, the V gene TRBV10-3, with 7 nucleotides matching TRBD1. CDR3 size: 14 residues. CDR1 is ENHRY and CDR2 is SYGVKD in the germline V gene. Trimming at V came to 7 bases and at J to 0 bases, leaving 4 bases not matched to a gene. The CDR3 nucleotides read TGTGCCATCACCGAGGGGGCGAGCACAGATACGCAGTATTTT. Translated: CAITEGASTDTQYF.

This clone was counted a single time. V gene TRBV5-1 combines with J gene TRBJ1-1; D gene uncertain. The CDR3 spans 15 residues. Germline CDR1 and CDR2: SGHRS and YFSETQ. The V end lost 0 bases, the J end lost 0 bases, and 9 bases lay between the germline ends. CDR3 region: CASSLVGVVNTEAFF. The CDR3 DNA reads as TGCGCCAGCAGCTTGGTCGGGGTTGTGAACACTGAAGCTTTCTTT.

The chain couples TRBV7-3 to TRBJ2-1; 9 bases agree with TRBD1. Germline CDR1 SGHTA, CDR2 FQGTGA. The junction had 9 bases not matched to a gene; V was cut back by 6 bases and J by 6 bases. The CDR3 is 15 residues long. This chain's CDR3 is CASRSPGQGTNEQFF. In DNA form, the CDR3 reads TGTGCCAGCAGGAGCCCGGGACAGGGTACCAATGAGCAGTTCTTC.

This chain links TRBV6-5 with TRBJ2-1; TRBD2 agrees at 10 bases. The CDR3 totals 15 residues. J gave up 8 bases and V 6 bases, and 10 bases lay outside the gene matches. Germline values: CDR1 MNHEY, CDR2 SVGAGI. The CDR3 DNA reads TGTGCCAGCAGGCCCCCTAGCGGGAGAAGGTATGAGCAGTTCTTC. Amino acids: CASRPPSGRRYEQFF.

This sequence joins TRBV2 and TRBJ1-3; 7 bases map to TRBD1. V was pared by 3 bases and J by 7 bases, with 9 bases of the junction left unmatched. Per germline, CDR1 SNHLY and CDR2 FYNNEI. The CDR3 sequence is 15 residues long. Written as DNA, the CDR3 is TGTGCCAGCAGTGACGATAAGGCAGGGGGGAACACCATATATTTT. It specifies CASSDDKAGGNTIYF.

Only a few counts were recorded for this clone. CDR3 in amino acids: CASRASGGKVYEQYF. The CDR3 bases are TGCGCCAGCAGGGCCTCCGGGGGAAAGGTTTACGAGCAGTACTTC. This chain connects TRBV5-1 to TRBJ2-7, with D maybe TRBD2 (6 bases). The CDR3 runs to 15 residues. Germline V gives CDR1 SGHRS, CDR2 YFSETQ. V lost 5 bases, J lost 4 bases, and 19 bases lay in between.

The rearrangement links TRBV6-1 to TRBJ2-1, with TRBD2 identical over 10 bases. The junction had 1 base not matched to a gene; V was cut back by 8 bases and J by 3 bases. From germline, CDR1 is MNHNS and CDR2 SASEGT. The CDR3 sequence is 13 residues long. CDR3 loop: CASGLADYNEQFF. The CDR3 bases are TGTGCCAGCGGACTAGCGGACTACAATGAGCAGTTCTTC.